What follows are 4 T cell receptor beta chains derived from one specimen sequenced in a study of HIV-infected patients and healthy controls. Reverse transcription used around 500 ng RNA and constant-region primers for alpha and beta. Each of the alpha and beta chains got its own library through chain-specific third strand synthesis with indices. In TCRdb, the 5' RACE reads were re-called with MiXCR into one record per CDR3 protein. Found here are some 3,500 distinct CDR3 sequences, about 20% of them singletons; the top ten hold about 28%. Whole blood was used without fractionation, so all unsorted peripheral T cells were included. The specimen comprised blood, sampled before antiretroviral therapy. These receptors all come from an adult with HIV infection.

The gene calls are TRBV5-1 and TRBJ2-5, with TRBD2 identical over 7 bases. This CDR3 is built from 14 residues. Germline V gives CDR1 SGHRS, CDR2 YFSETQ. V gave up 3 bases and J gave up 2 bases; unmatched junction bases: 4. The CDR3 region is CASSSTGLQETQYF. The CDR3 DNA follows: TGCGCCAGCAGCTCCACGGGACTACAAGAGACCCAGTACTTC.

This clonotype is judged medium-sized. The chain links TRBV19 to TRBJ2-1, with D unclear. V lost 1 base, J lost 10 bases, and 8 bases lay in between. Looked up from germline, CDR1 is LNHDA and CDR2 is SQIVND (reference sequence). The CDR3 totals 12 residues. CDR3 sequence: CASSIGPREQFF. The CDR3 region has the DNA TGTGCCAGTAGTATAGGACCACGGGAGCAGTTCTTC.

By sample share, this clonotype is medium-sized (0.01 to 0.1%). The DNA for the CDR3 is TGTGCCAGCAGTTCTAACAGGGTCTATGGCTACACCTTC. Protein: CASSSNRVYGYTF. The chain combines TRBV12-3 or TRBV12-4 with TRBJ1-2; D is perhaps TRBD1 (6 bases). V gave up 4 bases and J gave up 4 bases, with 10 bases separating them. The CDR3 extends over 13 amino acids.

A word on this clonotype: A much larger clone is a single base away; this may be a read error. The V call is TRBV27, the J call TRBJ2-1; possibly TRBD1 or TRBD2 for D (5 bases each). The CDR3 has 12 residues. The V gene's germline CDR1 is MNHEY and CDR2 SMNVEV (reference sequence). Here the CDR3 reads CASSLQGWEQLF. CDR3 DNA: TGTGCCAGCAGTCTGCAGGGATGGGAGCAGTTATTC.